Listed here are 26 T cell receptor beta chains from one sample, sequenced in a study of cytomegalovirus exposure and HLA in healthy donors. The study ran its PCR with 60 Vbeta and 13 Jbeta primers. Produced via immunoSEQ multiplex PCR; TCRdb's table is partial and in-frame only. Seen here are around 190,000 clones, about 81% observed once, and the top ten hold approximately 4.6%. The sample consisted of PBMCs. These receptors all come from a man aged 30-40 years in good health and CMV-seropositive.

The chain has TRBV29-1 and TRBJ1-3; D might be TRBD1 (6 bases). CDR1 and CDR2 (germline): SQVTM, ANQGSEA. CDR3 length equals 11 residues. Trimming took off 2 bases at V and 10 bases at J, with 9 bases between the two ends. The CDR3 DNA reads TGCAGCGTTGAAAGGGGGGGAACCATATATTTT. This translates into CSVERGGTIYF.

This clone came up once. This chain links TRBV18 with TRBJ1-5; 7 bases align to TRBD1. After removal of 8 bases from V and 5 bases from J, the junction contained 9 bases not matched to a gene. The length of the CDR3 is 14 residues. Germline CDR1 reads KGHSH; CDR2 reads LQKENI. CDR3 nucleotides: TGTGCCAGCCCGAGAGGGGACAGATATCAGCCCCAGCATTTT. Translated: CASPRGDRYQPQHF.

The J gene is TRBJ1-1, the V gene TRBV4-3; 7 bases map to TRBD1. After removal of 3 bases from V and 0 bases from J, the junction contained 4 bases not matched to a gene. The length of the CDR3 is 15 residues. Germline assignment: CDR1 LGHNA and CDR2 YSLEER. CDR3: CASSHDREMNTEAFF. CDR3 DNA sequence: TGCGCCAGCAGCCACGACAGGGAAATGAACACTGAAGCTTTCTTT.

This clone was seen only once. The chain carries TRBV5-5 and TRBJ2-5; D might be TRBD2 (6 bases). Germline V gives CDR1 SGHKS, CDR2 YYEKEE (reference sequence). This CDR3 is built from 15 residues. The V gene lost 4 bases and the J gene lost 2 bases, with 15 bases spanning the gap. The CDR3 DNA follows: TGTGCCAGCAGCCCGGGCCCAAGCGGGCAAGAGACCCAGTACTTC. Translation: CASSPGPSGQETQYF.

The gene calls are TRBV21-1 and TRBJ2-2; the D segment call TRBD1 is taken from the table without a DNA check. TRBV21-1 is reported as a pseudogene. The CDR3 totals 16 residues. The CDR3 loop is CASSKRVRGLGGELFF. The CDR3 nucleotides read TGTGCCAGCAGCAAGCGGGTCAGGGGGTTGGGCGGGGAGCTGTTTTTT.

This clone appeared once. The V and J genes are TRBV7-2 and TRBJ2-1; D may be TRBD2 (6 bases). CDR1 and CDR2 (germline): SGHTA, FQGNSA. Trimming removed 5 bases at V and 7 bases at J, with 9 bases between. CDR3 size: 12 residues. The CDR3 spells CASSPTRNEQFF. CDR3 nucleotide sequence: TGTGCCAGCAGCCCGACTAGGAATGAGCAGTTCTTC.

The genes are TRBV5-4 and TRBJ2-3; unclear D gene. There are 15 residues in the CDR3. Germline CDR1 SGHNT, CDR2 YYREEE (reference sequence). Trimming took off 0 bases at V and 0 bases at J, with 8 bases between the two ends. DNA of the CDR3: TGTGCCAGCAGCTTGGCGGTCTCTAGCACAGATACGCAGTATTTT. This translates into CASSLAVSSTDTQYF.

This clone was counted between two and nine times. V and J are TRBV4-2 and TRBJ2-5; 12 positions match TRBD2. The germline V gene encodes CDR1 LGHNA and CDR2 YNFKEQ. The CDR3 sequence is 20 residues long. V was pared by 0 bases and J by 4 bases, with 15 bases of the junction left unmatched. Here the CDR3 DNA reads TGTGCCAGCAGCCAAGATCTGGCGACTAGCGGGGGTATGCAGCGAGAGACCCAGTACTTC. Amino acid sequence: CASSQDLATSGGMQRETQYF.

V gene TRBV10-3 combines with J gene TRBJ1-1; D perhaps matches TRBD1 (5 bases). CDR3 length: 12 amino acids. The germline V gene encodes CDR1 ENHRY and CDR2 SYGVKD. V shed 8 bases and J shed 7 bases, with 14 bases lying between them. The CDR3 DNA reads TGTGCCATCTTCCCTCCCGGGGGTGAAGCTTTCTTT. It yields the protein CAIFPPGGEAFF.

The chain has TRBV21-1 and TRBJ2-2; TRBD2, the D gene given by the table, was not confirmed from the DNA. TRBV21-1 is noted as a pseudogene. CDR3 size: 18 residues. CDR3 protein: CASSLAPIANPNTGELFF. For the CDR3, the DNA is TGTGCCAGCAGCCTAGCCCCTATAGCTAACCCGAACACCGGGGAGCTGTTTTTT.

CDR3: CASSFGQREQYF. For the CDR3, the DNA is TGTGCCAGCAGCTTTGGACAGCGCGAGCAGTACTTC. The rearrangement uses TRBV7-2 and TRBJ2-7; possibly TRBD1 for D (6 bases). Trimming left V 3 bases short and J 6 bases short, with 9 bases between. The CDR3 length is 12 residues. CDR1 is SGHTA, CDR2 FQGNSA, per germline. Drawing the rest from reference TRBV7-2 and TRBJ2-7, the complete variable domain is GAGVSQSPSNKVTEKGKDVELRCDPISGHTALYWYRQSLGQGLEFLIYFQGNSAPDKSGLPSDRFSAERTGGSVSTLTIQRTQQEDSAVYLCASSFGQREQYFGPGTRLTVT.

This chain joins TRBV5-1 and TRBJ1-3; D gene ambiguous. This CDR3 is 12 amino acids long. From germline, CDR1 is SGHRS and CDR2 YFSETQ. V gave up 1 base and J gave up 4 bases, with 3 bases separating them. DNA for the CDR3: TGCGCCAGCAGCTTGTCAGGAAACACCATATATTTT. Its protein product is CASSLSGNTIYF.

The chain carries TRBV2 and TRBJ1-2, with D maybe TRBD1 (5 bases). Per the germline V gene, CDR1 is SNHLY and CDR2 is FYNNEI. The CDR3 spans 12 residues. V lost 3 bases to trimming and J lost 8 bases, with 10 bases between them. The CDR3 sequence is CASSDDSRGYTF. CDR3 bases: TGTGCCAGCAGTGACGACAGTCGGGGCTACACCTTC.

The chain combines TRBV20-1 with TRBJ1-2; D not resolved. The CDR3 sequence is 11 residues long. V lost 4 bases, J lost 7 bases, and 10 bases lay in between. CDR1 and CDR2 from the germline V gene are DFQATT and SNEGSKA (reference sequence). CDR3 nucleotides: TGCAGTGCTATAGAGCTAAGTGGCTACACCTTC. As protein: CSAIELSGYTF.

V gene TRBV9 combines with J gene TRBJ2-6, with a tentative D call TRBD2 (6 bases). Trimming cost V 2 bases and J 5 bases, with 11 bases left between them. Per the germline V gene, CDR1 is SGDLS and CDR2 is YYNGEE. There are 15 residues in the CDR3. CDR3: CASSVRGLWANVLTF. The DNA of the CDR3 is TGTGCCAGCAGCGTCCGGGGGTTATGGGCCAACGTCCTGACTTTC. The entire variable domain, with the rest obtained from reference TRBV9 and TRBJ2-6, is as follows: DSGVTQTPKHLITATGQRVTLRCSPRSGDLSVYWYQQSLDQGLQFLIQYYNGEERAKGNILERFSAQQFPDLHSELNLSSLELGDSALYFCASSVRGLWANVLTFGAGSRLTVL.

A few counts support this clone. V usage is TRBV27 and J usage is TRBJ2-3; D unresolved. The V gene lost 2 bases and the J gene lost 1 base, with 7 bases spanning the gap. This CDR3 contains 14 residues. The germline V gene has CDR1 MNHEY and CDR2 SMNVEV (reference sequence). The CDR3 is CASSLVEGTDTQYF. CDR3 coding DNA: TGTGCCAGCAGTTTAGTAGAAGGCACAGATACGCAGTATTTT.

CDR3 protein: CASSLRGQRLESMNTEAFF. As DNA, the CDR3 is TGTGCCAGCAGCTTGAGGGGACAGAGACTCGAATCAATGAACACTGAAGCTTTCTTT. The rearrangement links TRBV5-5 to TRBJ1-1, with 7 bases lining up with TRBD1. V lost 1 base, J lost 0 bases, and 15 bases stayed unmatched. Germline V gene lookup returns CDR1 SGHKS and CDR2 YYEKEE (reference sequence). This CDR3 is 19 amino acids long.

This clone was seen a single time. This chain links TRBV19 with TRBJ1-5; possible D gene TRBD1, 5 bases. Germline V gene data show CDR1 as LNHDA and CDR2 as SQIVND (reference sequence). This CDR3 comprises 15 residues. Trimming pared 8 bases from V and 0 bases from J, leaving 14 bases between. The chain's CDR3 is CASASLGGSNQPQHF. In DNA form, the CDR3 reads TGTGCCAGTGCCAGTCTCGGGGGTAGCAATCAGCCCCAGCATTTT.

The genes are TRBV6-5 and TRBJ2-5; 7 nucleotides agree with TRBD1. The J call may not be correct, given that the DNA end is closer to TRBJ2-7. This CDR3 is built from 13 residues. Germline lookup yields CDR1 MNHEY and CDR2 SVGAGI. CDR3 bases: TGTGCCAGCAGGCGGACAGGCTCCTACGAGCAGTACTTC. It encodes CASRRTGSYEQYF.

This chain joins TRBV4-2 and TRBJ2-7; D is perhaps TRBD2 (6 bases). The CDR3 sequence is 13 residues long. V was trimmed by 0 bases and J by 3 bases, leaving 6 bases between them. From germline, CDR1 is LGHNA and CDR2 YNFKEQ. CDR3 sequence: CASSQEGGYEQYF. The CDR3 nucleotides read TGTGCCAGCAGCCAAGAGGGAGGCTACGAGCAGTACTTC.

The chain links TRBV7-2 to TRBJ2-5; a weak D match, TRBD2 (6 bases). CDR1 and CDR2 (germline): SGHTA, FQGNSA. Trimming took off 5 bases at V and 7 bases at J, with 11 bases between the two ends. CDR3 length equals 12 residues. CDR3 DNA: TGTGCCAGCAGCCAAGTGGGAGGGACCCAGTACTTC. It specifies CASSQVGGTQYF.

Of note for this clone: An end of the junction differs from the germline gene, which may be a read error. V and J are TRBV14 and TRBJ2-1; tentatively, D is TRBD2 (6 bases). CDR1 SGHDN and CDR2 FVKESK come from the germline V gene. The CDR3 is 15 amino acids. Here the CDR3 reads CASSQFLTSYDEQFF. CDR3 nucleotides: TGTGCCAGCAGCCAATTCCTAACTAGCTACGATGAGCAGTTCTTC.

The DNA of the CDR3 is TGTGCCAGCAGCTTGTGGGGCAGGGCGTCTGGAAACACCATATATTTT. The encoded protein is CASSLWGRASGNTIYF. The rearrangement links TRBV5-6 to TRBJ1-3; possibly TRBD1 for D (5 bases). Germline V lookup: CDR1 SGHDT, CDR2 YYEEEE. This CDR3 is built from 16 residues. V dropped 1 base and J dropped 1 base, with 12 bases sitting between them.

The chain employs TRBV4-1 and TRBJ2-5; 7 nucleotides align to TRBD2. The J call could be wrong; TRBJ2-7 is a better fit for the DNA end. The CDR3 extends over 17 amino acids. From germline, CDR1 is MGHRA and CDR2 YSYEKL. The chain's CDR3 is CASSQEETASGPDEQYF. The CDR3 coding sequence is TGCGCCAGCAGCCAAGAAGAGACGGCTAGCGGTCCGGACGAGCAGTACTTC.

V is TRBV6-5 and J is TRBJ1-2; 7 bases match TRBD1. The germline CDR1 and CDR2 sequences are MNHEY and SVGAGI. After removal of 4 bases from V and 2 bases from J, the junction contained 7 bases not matched to a gene. There are 15 residues in the CDR3. CDR3 sequence: CASSSREGGNYGYTF. CDR3 sequence (DNA): TGTGCCAGCAGTTCCCGGGAAGGGGGCAACTATGGCTACACCTTC.

The chain employs TRBV10-1 and TRBJ2-5; D may be TRBD2 (6 bases). Trimming cost V 11 bases and J 5 bases, with 24 bases left between them. CDR3 length equals 15 residues. From germline, CDR1 is WNHNN and CDR2 SYGVQD (reference sequence). In DNA, the CDR3 is TGCGCCGACCGCGTAACCGGGACTTCGAAGGAGACCCAGTACTTC. Amino acids: CADRVTGTSKETQYF.